The next 22 T cell receptor beta chains were all read from a single sample in a study of early T cells in non-severe SARS-CoV-2 infection. TCRdb itself ran the 5' RACE reads through MiXCR, one entry per CDR3 protein. The table has about 44,000 distinct CDR3 sequences, around 23% seen once. Specimen: whole blood, collected at baseline. Source of these receptors: an adult who was a healthcare worker with PCR-confirmed SARS-CoV-2 infection or an uninfected control (not recorded which).

This clonotype was seen repeatedly, ten times or more. The rearrangement uses TRBV6-5 and TRBJ2-3; TRBD1 matches 8 bases. This CDR3 comprises 18 residues. V gave up 0 bases and J gave up 0 bases; unmatched junction bases: 8. Germline V gene sequence: CDR1 MNHEY, CDR2 SVGAGI. CDR3 residues: CASSYSKVRGPSTDTQYF. The CDR3, as DNA: TGTGCCAGCAGTTACTCGAAAGTCAGGGGGCCGAGCACAGATACGCAGTATTTT.

This clonotype was detected once. The V and J genes are TRBV10-3 and TRBJ1-5, with a possible D match to TRBD1 (5 bases). Trimming shortened V by 1 base and J by 3 bases, and 13 bases separated the two germline ends. CDR3 length: 16 residues. The germline gives CDR1 ENHRY, CDR2 SYGVKD. As DNA, the CDR3 is TGTGCCATCAGTGAGTTGGCGGGGACTAACAATCAGCCCCAGCATTTT. As protein: CAISELAGTNNQPQHF.

V gene TRBV4-2 combines with J gene TRBJ2-7; D is unclear. Germline V gene data show CDR1 as LGHNA and CDR2 as YNFKEQ. The CDR3 has 13 residues. Trimming left V 8 bases short and J 0 bases short, with 11 bases between. As DNA, the CDR3 is TGTGCCAGCCGTCAGACGAGCTCCTACGAGCAGTACTTC. This translates into CASRQTSSYEQYF.

In this sample, this clonotype turned up a few times. J is TRBJ1-6 and V is TRBV4-3; no reliable D call. Germline CDR1 is LGHNA and CDR2 is YSLEER. The CDR3 totals 16 residues. The germline V and J ends were trimmed by 3 bases and 2 bases, with 11 bases remaining between them. In DNA form, the CDR3 reads TGCGCCAGCAGCCAGAGTGAGTCGACCTATAATTCACCCCTCCACTTT. Translation: CASSQSESTYNSPLHF.

V is TRBV20-1 and J is TRBJ2-7; 7 nucleotides agree with TRBD1. The CDR3 covers 15 residues. Per germline, CDR1 DFQATT and CDR2 SNEGSKA (reference sequence). The ends lost 1 base at V and 0 bases at J; junction bases unmatched: 6. CDR3 DNA sequence: TGCAGTGCTAGAGCGACAGGGACCCTCTCCTACGAGCAGTACTTC. Its protein is CSARATGTLSYEQYF.

The chain has TRBV7-9 and TRBJ2-3, with a weak D call TRBD1 (6 bases). V was shortened by 3 bases and J by 1 base, with 8 bases between the two germline ends. This CDR3 has 14 amino acids. Germline lookup yields CDR1 SEHNR and CDR2 FQNEAQ (reference sequence). CDR3 sequence: CASSLKGGTDTQYF. CDR3 nucleotide sequence: TGTGCCAGCAGCTTGAAGGGGGGCACAGATACGCAGTATTTT. The variable domain in full, with the rest retrieved from reference TRBV7-9 and TRBJ2-3, is DTGVSQNPRHKITKRGQNVTFRCDPISEHNRLYWYRQTLGQGPEFLTYFQNEAQLEKSRLLSDRFSAERPKGSFSTLEIQRTEQGDSAMYLCASSLKGGTDTQYFGPGTRLTVL.

In its sample, this clonotype was seen a few times. The chain couples TRBV7-6 to TRBJ2-7; possibly TRBD1 for D (6 bases). CDR3 size: 14 residues. Between the trimmed V and J ends, which lost 1 base and 4 bases, there was a span of 11 bases. The germline CDR1 and CDR2 sequences are SGHVS and FNYEAQ. The CDR3 nucleotides read TGTGCCAGCAGCTTAGAAAAGGGGGTGTACGAGCAGTACTTC. It encodes CASSLEKGVYEQYF.

The chain has TRBV6-1 and TRBJ1-6, with unresolved D. CDR1 is MNHNS and CDR2 is SASEGT in the germline V gene. Deletions cut 5 bases from V and 10 bases from J, with 9 bases between. The CDR3 consists of 12 residues. The CDR3 loop is CASSPYKSPLHF. CDR3 nucleotide sequence: TGTGCCAGCAGTCCCTACAAATCACCCCTCCACTTT.

This clonotype was seen a few times. This chain joins TRBV7-2 and TRBJ2-1, with TRBD2 identical over 7 bases. J was trimmed by 9 bases and V by 4 bases; bases with no gene match: 3. Germline V gene lookup returns CDR1 SGHTA and CDR2 FQGNSA. The CDR3 is 12 amino acids. The CDR3 sequence: CASSSGTIEQFF. The CDR3 nucleotides read TGTGCCAGCAGCTCCGGGACTATTGAGCAGTTCTTC.

J is TRBJ2-7 and V is TRBV12-3 or TRBV12-4, with 12 bases lining up with TRBD2. With 6 bases clipped from V and 0 bases from J, the junction kept 9 bases outside the gene matches. This CDR3 contains 17 residues. The CDR3 sequence: CASSPGLAGIYSYEQYF. Here the CDR3 DNA reads TGTGCCAGCAGCCCCGGACTAGCGGGGATCTACTCCTACGAGCAGTACTTC.

Concerning this clonotype itself: The germline gene is not matched at one end of the junction; a read error may be the cause. The genes are TRBV7-2 and TRBJ2-7; D not certain. The CDR3 spans 13 residues. Germline loops: CDR1 SGHTA, CDR2 FQGNSA. The CDR3 DNA follows: TGTGTCAGCAGCGCACCTACTTTCCACGAGCAGTACTTC. Translation: CVSSAPTFHEQYF.

V gene TRBV3-1 combines with J gene TRBJ2-3, with no clear D. Trimming left V 4 bases short and J 6 bases short, with 8 bases between. CDR3 size: 12 residues. Germline values: CDR1 LGHDT, CDR2 YNNKEL (reference sequence). The CDR3: CASSLSVDTQYF. CDR3 DNA sequence: TGTGCCAGCAGCCTATCGGTGGATACGCAGTATTTT.

A note on this clonotype: Relative to the germline gene, one junction end is altered; a read error may explain this. The V gene is TRBV6-5, the J gene TRBJ1-2; D uncertain. CDR3 length: 14 residues. Germline V gives CDR1 MNHEY, CDR2 SVGAGI. The CDR3 DNA reads TGTGCCAGCAGTTACTCGAGAGTTTTCGCTGGCTACTCCTTC. Protein sequence: CASSYSRVFAGYSF.

The chain recombines TRBV7-9 with TRBJ2-2; a possible D gene is TRBD1 (5 bases). Germline CDR1 reads SEHNR; CDR2 reads FQNEAQ (reference sequence). V lost 5 bases and J 1 base, leaving 8 bases between the germline ends. There are 14 residues in the CDR3. CDR3 sequence (DNA): TGTGCCAGCAGCCGAGGACAGAACACCGGGGAGCTGTTTTTT. Its protein product is CASSRGQNTGELFF.

This clonotype was seen more than once but under ten times. The chain combines TRBV9 with TRBJ1-2; D ambiguous. V gave up 0 bases and J gave up 4 bases, with 13 bases separating them. Per the germline V gene, CDR1 is SGDLS and CDR2 is YYNGEE. The CDR3 extends over 15 amino acids. CDR3 bases: TGTGCCAGCAGCGTAGCCGAGGCTCTCGGCTATGGCTACACCTTC. Translating gives CASSVAEALGYGYTF.

The CDR3 DNA reads as TGCAGTGCTAGTCCCGGACAGGGGGTCGAAGAGACCCAGTACTTC. Translating it yields CSASPGQGVEETQYF. This chain connects TRBV20-1 to TRBJ2-5; 10 nucleotides line up with TRBD1. The germline V gene has CDR1 DFQATT and CDR2 SNEGSKA (reference sequence). V lost 3 bases to trimming and J lost 3 bases; unmatched junction nucleotides: 7. This CDR3 contains 15 residues.

This clonotype has a single count. The chain carries TRBV7-2 and TRBJ1-1; TRBD1 might be the D (5 bases). V lost 1 base and J 2 bases, leaving 8 bases between the germline ends. The V gene's germline CDR1 is SGHTA and CDR2 FQGNSA. CDR3 length: 14 residues. The DNA of the CDR3 is TGTGCCAGCAGCTTAGTAAGGGGCAACACTGAAGCTTTCTTT. Translated: CASSLVRGNTEAFF.

This clonotype was detected only a few times. The CDR3 is CASSPGPEYQETQYF. Here the CDR3 DNA reads TGTGCCAGCAGCCCCGGGCCAGAATATCAAGAGACCCAGTACTTC. The chain employs TRBV7-3 and TRBJ2-5; D remains ambiguous. The CDR3 contains 15 residues. V lost 5 bases, J lost 2 bases, and 15 bases lay in between. Germline CDR1 and CDR2: SGHTA and FQGTGA.

The chain combines TRBV6-6 with TRBJ1-1; the D gene is possibly TRBD1 (6 bases). The germline V and J ends were trimmed by 0 bases and 3 bases, with 8 bases remaining between them. The germline V gene has CDR1 MNHNY and CDR2 SVGAGI (reference sequence). The CDR3 is made up of 14 amino acids. CDR3 loop: CASSYSPGDTEAFF. In DNA, the CDR3 is TGTGCCAGCAGTTACTCTCCAGGGGACACTGAAGCTTTCTTT.

V is TRBV29-1 and J is TRBJ2-7; 9 bases line up with TRBD1. CDR3 size: 12 residues. The J segment lost 6 bases and the V segment lost 6 bases, leaving 6 bases of the junction unmatched. Looked up from germline, CDR1 is SQVTM and CDR2 is ANQGSEA. DNA for the CDR3: TGCAGCGTCCGGGACAGGGAGTCCGAGCAGTACTTC. Residues: CSVRDRESEQYF.

This clonotype has a handful of counts. This sequence joins TRBV19 and TRBJ2-3; weak D call: TRBD1 (5 bases). The CDR3 totals 12 residues. V lost 3 bases to trimming and J lost 7 bases, with 8 bases between them. Germline assignment: CDR1 LNHDA and CDR2 SQIVND (reference sequence). DNA for the CDR3: TGTGCCAGTAGTATGAAGGGGCATACGCAGTATTTT. This gives the protein CASSMKGHTQYF.

The V and J genes are TRBV7-2 and TRBJ2-1; D unresolved. The ends were cut back, 6 bases at V and 1 base at J, with 10 bases in the middle. Germline V lookup: CDR1 SGHTA, CDR2 FQGNSA. This CDR3 spans 14 amino acids. CDR3 sequence: CASSTRASYNEQFF. CDR3 nucleotides: TGTGCCAGCAGTACTCGGGCGTCCTACAATGAGCAGTTCTTC.